Shown below are 29 T cell receptor beta chains from a single sample sequenced in a study of blood T cell repertoires in COVID-19. Profiling relied on immunoSEQ multiplex PCR, and the TCRdb table lists in-frame clones only, not all of them. Here the sample spans around 86,000 clones, 80% to 90% being singletons. Specimen: peripheral blood. The origin of the receptors is a woman older than 75 with acute or convalescent COVID-19.

V usage is TRBV20-1 and J usage is TRBJ1-4; a weak D match, TRBD1 (6 bases). Trimming stripped 3 bases from V and 2 bases from J, with 10 bases between. Germline-derived CDR1 and CDR2 are DFQATT and SNEGSKA (reference sequence). The CDR3 has 14 amino acids. The CDR3 DNA is TGCAGTGCTAGTAGGGACAACACTAATGAAAAACTGTTTTTT. Translation: CSASRDNTNEKLFF.

The genes are TRBV15 and TRBJ2-3, with 9 bases aligning to TRBD2. V lost 0 bases and J lost 6; bases outside the gene matches: 10. The CDR3 runs 17 residues. Looked up from germline, CDR1 is LNHNV and CDR2 is YYDKDF (reference sequence). Here the CDR3 DNA reads TGTGCCACCAGCAGAGATCCGCTAGCGGGAACCACGGATACGCAGTATTTT. Translation: CATSRDPLAGTTDTQYF.

This clone was counted a few times. This chain links TRBV19 with TRBJ1-1; 9 bases agree with TRBD1. There are 14 residues in the CDR3. Looked up from germline, CDR1 is LNHDA and CDR2 is SQIVND (reference sequence). The DNA for the CDR3 is TGTACCTCGCGGACAGGGGAGGGGAACACTGAAGCTTTCTTT. This translates into CTSRTGEGNTEAFF.

The chain carries TRBV10-2 and TRBJ2-1; 9 nucleotides match TRBD2. The germline V gene encodes CDR1 WSHSY and CDR2 SAAADI. The CDR3 covers 15 residues. Unmatched junction bases numbered 8, after V lost 4 bases and J lost 7 bases. The CDR3 region is CASSGASGKRNEQFF. The CDR3 DNA reads TGCGCCAGCAGTGGGGCTAGCGGGAAACGTAATGAGCAGTTCTTC.

The chain carries TRBV6-6 and TRBJ1-4; 9 nucleotides align to TRBD1. The CDR3 is 19 residues long. Germline-derived CDR1 and CDR2 are MNHNY and SVGAGI (reference sequence). Germline trimming cut 6 bases from V and 6 bases from J; bases unmatched to any gene: 20. The chain's CDR3 is CASSSGGLGTGYLDEKLFF. The CDR3, as DNA: TGTGCCAGCAGCTCCGGCGGCCTCGGGACAGGGTACTTGGATGAAAAACTGTTTTTT.

The rearrangement links TRBV7-8 to TRBJ1-4; 10 nucleotides line up with TRBD1. CDR3 length equals 13 residues. Germline loops: CDR1 SGHVS, CDR2 FQNEAQ. The V segment lost 10 bases and the J segment 8 bases; nucleotides outside the gene matches: 7. CDR3 DNA sequence: TGTGCCACCCTGGGACAGGGGAAGGAAAAACTGTTTTTT. It is translated as CATLGQGKEKLFF.

CDR3 sequence (DNA): TGTGCCAGCAGGCCCGACAGGGGGTTGGAGACCCAGTACTTC. It specifies CASRPDRGLETQYF. The V and J genes are TRBV25-1 and TRBJ2-5, with 9 nucleotides matching TRBD1. After removal of 6 bases from V and 5 bases from J, the junction contained 7 bases not matched to a gene. This CDR3 region has 14 residues. Germline values: CDR1 MGHDK, CDR2 SYGVNS.

The V gene is TRBV5-1, the J gene TRBJ2-3; TRBD2 aligns across 7 bases. The trim removed 7 bases at V and 2 bases at J, leaving 7 bases unmatched. Germline V lookup: CDR1 SGHRS, CDR2 YFSETQ. CDR3 size: 14 residues. CDR3 DNA: TGCGCCAGCCGCTCCGGGGGGACCACAGATACGCAGTATTTT. It specifies CASRSGGTTDTQYF.

The rearrangement links TRBV6-5 to TRBJ1-1; TRBD1 is a possible D gene (6 bases). The CDR3 has 11 amino acids. Per the germline V gene, CDR1 is MNHEY and CDR2 is SVGAGI. V was trimmed by 6 bases and J by 10 bases, leaving 12 bases between them. CDR3 amino acids: CASRYTGRAFF. The DNA for the CDR3 is TGTGCCAGCAGATATACAGGGAGAGCTTTCTTT.

This clone was counted between two and nine times. The chain uses TRBV10-1 and TRBJ2-7, with TRBD2 identical over 10 bases. Germline CDR1 WNHNN, CDR2 SYGVQD (reference sequence). Trimming cost V 0 bases and J 2 bases; bases outside gene matches: 4. This CDR3 has 16 amino acids. CDR3 DNA: TGCGCCAGCAGTGAGTCGTCAGCGGGAGGGACCTACGAGCAGTACTTC. It encodes CASSESSAGGTYEQYF.

This chain connects TRBV7-2 to TRBJ2-1; 10 bases are a match to TRBD2. CDR1 is SGHTA and CDR2 is FQGNSA in the germline V gene. This CDR3 spans 16 amino acids. V shed 1 base and J 10 bases; nucleotides not matched to a gene: 10. The CDR3 bases are TGTGCCAGCAGCTTAGGCGCGACTAGCGGGTTCCGGGAGCAGTTCTTC. Amino acid sequence: CASSLGATSGFREQFF. The whole variable domain, remainder taken from reference TRBV7-2 and TRBJ2-1, is GAGVSQSPSNKVTEKGKDVELRCDPISGHTALYWYRQSLGQGLEFLIYFQGNSAPDKSGLPSDRFSAERTGGSVSTLTIQRTQQEDSAVYLCASSLGATSGFREQFFGPGTRLTVL.

The chain employs TRBV18 and TRBJ1-2; the D gene is possibly TRBD1 (5 bases). Germline CDR1 KGHSH, CDR2 LQKENI. This CDR3 is 13 amino acids long. V dropped 1 base and J dropped 8 bases, with 11 bases sitting between them. The CDR3 nucleotides are TGTGCCAGCTCACCACGGCAGGGTGAAGGCTACACCTTC. Amino acid sequence: CASSPRQGEGYTF.

The chain uses TRBV25-1 and TRBJ1-6, with 7 bases fitting TRBD1. Germline V CDR1 and CDR2: MGHDK, SYGVNS. CDR3 length: 16 amino acids. The V segment lost 1 base and the J segment 8 bases; nucleotides outside the gene matches: 8. CDR3 amino acids: CASSEFVRQGDSPLHF. CDR3 in DNA: TGTGCCAGCAGTGAATTCGTTCGACAGGGTGATTCACCCCTCCACTTT.

DNA for the CDR3: TGTGCCAGCAGTTACGCCCGCGGGGCAGTGAACACTGAAGCTTTCTTT. This sequence encodes CASSYARGAVNTEAFF. The gene calls are TRBV6-6 and TRBJ1-1; a weak D match, TRBD1 (5 bases). The CDR3 runs to 16 residues. Between the trimmed V and J ends, which lost 2 bases and 0 bases, there was a span of 13 bases. Germline CDR1 is MNHNY and CDR2 is SVGAGI (reference sequence).

The rearrangement uses TRBV20-1 and TRBJ2-2; 7 bases agree with TRBD1. The V gene end was trimmed by 3 bases and the J gene end by 9 bases; junction bases not matched to a gene: 4. The germline CDR1 and CDR2 sequences are DFQATT and SNEGSKA (reference sequence). The CDR3 has 12 residues. CDR3 region: CSASEGQRELFF. CDR3 sequence (DNA): TGCAGTGCTAGTGAGGGACAGAGGGAGCTGTTTTTT.

V usage is TRBV5-1 and J usage is TRBJ1-2; 8 bases are a match to TRBD1. The CDR3 is 13 residues long. CDR1 SGHRS and CDR2 YFSETQ come from the germline V gene. The junction had 7 bases not matched to a gene; V was cut back by 6 bases and J by 6 bases. The CDR3 loop reads CASTWTGSDGYTF. The CDR3 DNA follows: TGCGCCAGCACCTGGACAGGGAGTGATGGCTACACCTTC.

For the CDR3, the DNA is TGTGCCAGCAGCCCCCGGGACAGGGGGCTAGGTGGCTACACCTTC. Amino acid sequence: CASSPRDRGLGGYTF. The chain links TRBV9 to TRBJ1-2, with TRBD1 matching over 12 bases. From germline, CDR1 is SGDLS and CDR2 YYNGEE. The CDR3 totals 15 residues. J lost 7 bases, V lost 4 bases, and 8 bases had no gene match.

A remark on this clone: Mismatch with germline at one junction end may stem from a read error. The chain is built from TRBV25-1 and TRBJ1-1; D is ambiguous. Looked up from germline, CDR1 is MGHDK and CDR2 is SYGVNS. This CDR3 has 13 residues. CDR3 protein: CASSRSGNNEAFF. Written as DNA, the CDR3 is TGTGCCAGCAGTAGATCCGGGAACAATGAAGCTTTCTTT.

The V and J genes are TRBV7-9 and TRBJ1-1; a weak D match, TRBD1 (5 bases). Trimming left V 7 bases short and J 1 base short, with 13 bases between. The CDR3 is 14 residues long. Germline CDR1 and CDR2: SEHNR and FQNEAQ (reference sequence). Here the CDR3 reads CASTQSQGNTEAFF. CDR3 coding DNA: TGTGCCAGCACCCAATCCCAGGGGAACACTGAAGCTTTCTTT.

This sequence joins TRBV14 and TRBJ2-3; D might be TRBD2 (6 bases). The germline gives CDR1 SGHDN, CDR2 FVKESK. Trimming removed 3 bases at V and 12 bases at J, with 13 bases between. The CDR3 runs 12 residues. CDR3 protein: CASSQGGSRQYF. In DNA, the CDR3 is TGTGCCAGCAGCCAGGGGGGATCAAGACAGTATTTT. The full variable domain, with the rest looked up from reference TRBV14 and TRBJ2-3, is EAGVTQFPSHSVIEKGQTVTLRCDPISGHDNLYWYRRVMGKEIKFLLHFVKESKQDESGMPNNRFLAERTGGTYSTLKVQPAELEDSGVYFCASSQGGSRQYFGPGTRLTVL.

This chain links TRBV11-2 with TRBJ1-1; unclear D gene. The length of the CDR3 is 13 residues. Germline loops: CDR1 SGHAT, CDR2 FQNNGV. V lost 0 bases to trimming and J lost 5 bases, with 7 bases between them. CDR3 residues: CASSLERVTEAFF. In nucleotides, the CDR3 is TGTGCCAGCAGCTTAGAGAGGGTTACTGAAGCTTTCTTT.

This chain joins TRBV24-1 and TRBJ2-3, with 9 bases fitting TRBD2. V lost 2 bases to trimming and J lost 2 bases; unmatched junction nucleotides: 7. This CDR3 has 17 amino acids. The germline V gene encodes CDR1 KGHDR and CDR2 SFDVKD. The CDR3 loop is CATSDSRTSEHTDTQYF. The CDR3 DNA sequence: TGTGCCACCAGTGATTCTCGGACTAGCGAGCACACAGATACGCAGTATTTT.

This clone was counted once. The chain is built from TRBV5-1 and TRBJ1-2, with a possible D match to TRBD1 (6 bases). The length of the CDR3 is 14 residues. Per germline, CDR1 SGHRS and CDR2 YFSETQ. Trimming pared 0 bases from V and 7 bases from J, leaving 13 bases between. As DNA, the CDR3 is TGCGCCAGCAGCTTGGGAACAGGGAAGGGTGGCTACACCTTC. Protein: CASSLGTGKGGYTF.

This clone was recorded only once. The gene calls are TRBV7-9 and TRBJ2-2, with TRBD2 matching 10 bases. CDR3 length equals 19 residues. CDR1 is SEHNR and CDR2 is FQNEAQ in the germline V gene (reference sequence). Germline trimming cut 6 bases from V and 0 bases from J; bases unmatched to any gene: 13. The CDR3 region is CASRSTGTSVLTNTGELFF. Written as DNA, the CDR3 is TGTGCCAGCAGATCAACCGGGACTAGCGTTCTCACGAACACCGGGGAGCTGTTTTTT. The whole variable domain, filled in from reference TRBV7-9 and TRBJ2-2, reads DTGVSQNPRHKITKRGQNVTFRCDPISEHNRLYWYRQTLGQGPEFLTYFQNEAQLEKSRLLSDRFSAERPKGSFSTLEIQRTEQGDSAMYLCASRSTGTSVLTNTGELFFGEGSRLTVL.

The CDR3 DNA reads as TGTGCCACCAGCAGAGGGGGCAAGGGGAACACTGAAGCTTTCTTT. It is translated as CATSRGGKGNTEAFF. This chain uses TRBV15 with TRBJ1-1; possibly TRBD1 for D (5 bases). Trimming pared 1 base from V and 1 base from J, leaving 10 bases between. CDR3 size: 15 residues. Germline values: CDR1 LNHNV, CDR2 YYDKDF (reference sequence).

The chain employs TRBV6-6 and TRBJ2-1, with 10 bases matching TRBD2. Trimming took 5 bases from V and 5 from J; bases not matched to a gene: 12. The CDR3 runs 17 residues. CDR1 and CDR2 from the germline V gene are MNHNY and SVGAGI (reference sequence). CDR3 nucleotides: TGTGCCAGCAGTCGTCCGGGACTAGCGTTAAGGCACAATGAGCAGTTCTTC. It codes for CASSRPGLALRHNEQFF.

The J gene is TRBJ2-1, the V gene TRBV14; 7 bases map to TRBD2. The CDR3 runs to 14 residues. Per the germline V gene, CDR1 is SGHDN and CDR2 is FVKESK. Germline trimming cut 2 bases from V and 4 bases from J; bases unmatched to any gene: 2. The CDR3 loop reads CASSQRGGYNEQFF. CDR3 bases: TGTGCCAGCAGCCAACGGGGAGGGTACAATGAGCAGTTCTTC.

J is TRBJ2-3 and V is TRBV7-3, with D possibly matching TRBD2 (5 bases). V was trimmed by 3 bases and J by 2 bases, leaving 9 bases between them. Germline V gene data show CDR1 as SGHTA and CDR2 as FQGTGA. CDR3 length equals 14 residues. CDR3 residues: CASSLGALTDTQYF. CDR3 bases: TGTGCCAGCAGCTTGGGAGCGCTCACAGATACGCAGTATTTT. Together with reference TRBV7-3 and TRBJ2-3, the CDR3 gives the full variable domain: GAGVSQTPSNKVTEKGKYVELRCDPISGHTALYWYRQSLGQGPEFLIYFQGTGAADDSGLPNDRFFAVRPEGSVSTLKIQRTERGDSAVYLCASSLGALTDTQYFGPGTRLTVL.

The chain uses TRBV4-2 and TRBJ1-2, with 8 bases fitting TRBD1. The CDR3 length is 13 residues. The J segment lost 11 bases and the V segment lost 3 bases, leaving 8 bases of the junction unmatched. Per the germline V gene, CDR1 is LGHNA and CDR2 is YNFKEQ. The CDR3 DNA follows: TGTGCCAGCAGCCAGTTAGGAGGGACAGGATACACCTTC. It specifies CASSQLGGTGYTF.